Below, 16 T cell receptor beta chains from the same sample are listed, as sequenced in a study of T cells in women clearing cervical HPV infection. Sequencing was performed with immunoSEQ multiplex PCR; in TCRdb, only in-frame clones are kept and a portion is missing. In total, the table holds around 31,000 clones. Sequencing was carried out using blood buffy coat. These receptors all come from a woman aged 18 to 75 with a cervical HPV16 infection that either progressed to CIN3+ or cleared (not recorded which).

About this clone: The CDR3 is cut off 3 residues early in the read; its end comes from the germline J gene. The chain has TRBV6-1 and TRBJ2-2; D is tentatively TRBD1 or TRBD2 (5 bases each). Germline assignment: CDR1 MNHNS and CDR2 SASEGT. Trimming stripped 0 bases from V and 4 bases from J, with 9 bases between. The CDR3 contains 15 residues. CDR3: CASSEARGVTGELFF. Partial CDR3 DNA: TGTGCCAGCAGTGAAGCCCGAGGGGTCACCGGGGAG.

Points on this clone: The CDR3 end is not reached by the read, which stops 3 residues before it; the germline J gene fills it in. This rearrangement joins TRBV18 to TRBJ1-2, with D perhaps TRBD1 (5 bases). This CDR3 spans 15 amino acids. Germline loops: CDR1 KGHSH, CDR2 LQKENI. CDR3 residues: CASSPPGRATDTYTF. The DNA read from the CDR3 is TGTGCCAGCTCACCACCCGGCAGGGCCACAGATACC.

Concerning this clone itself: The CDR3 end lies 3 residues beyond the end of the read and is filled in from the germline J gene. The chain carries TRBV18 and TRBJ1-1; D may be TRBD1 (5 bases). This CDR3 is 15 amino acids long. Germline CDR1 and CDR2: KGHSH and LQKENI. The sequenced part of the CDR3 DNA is TGTGCCAGCTCACGTTCCATAGCGGGGGAGGGTGAG. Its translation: CASSRSIAGEGE. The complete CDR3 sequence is CASSRSIAGEGEAFF. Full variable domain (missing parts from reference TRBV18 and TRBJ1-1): NAGVMQNPRHLVRRRGQEARLRCSPMKGHSHVYWYRQLPEEGLKFMVYLQKENIIDESGMPKERFSAEFPKEGPSILRIQQVVRGDSAAYFCASSRSIAGEGEAFFGQGTRLTVV.

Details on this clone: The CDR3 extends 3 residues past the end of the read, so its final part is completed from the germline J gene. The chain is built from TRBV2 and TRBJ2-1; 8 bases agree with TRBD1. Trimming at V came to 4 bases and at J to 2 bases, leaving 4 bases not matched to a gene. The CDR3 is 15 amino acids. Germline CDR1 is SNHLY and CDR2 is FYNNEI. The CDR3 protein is CASSGDRGPYNEQFF. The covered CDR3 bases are TGTGCCAGCAGTGGAGACAGGGGACCCTACAATGAG.

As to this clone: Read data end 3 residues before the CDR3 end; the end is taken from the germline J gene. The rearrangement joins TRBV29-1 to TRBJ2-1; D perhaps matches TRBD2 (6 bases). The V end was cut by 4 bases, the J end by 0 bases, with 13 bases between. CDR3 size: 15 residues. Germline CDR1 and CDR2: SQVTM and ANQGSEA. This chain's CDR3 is CSVASGWSSYNEQFF. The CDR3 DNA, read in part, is TGCAGCGTTGCCAGCGGGTGGAGCTCCTACAATGAG.

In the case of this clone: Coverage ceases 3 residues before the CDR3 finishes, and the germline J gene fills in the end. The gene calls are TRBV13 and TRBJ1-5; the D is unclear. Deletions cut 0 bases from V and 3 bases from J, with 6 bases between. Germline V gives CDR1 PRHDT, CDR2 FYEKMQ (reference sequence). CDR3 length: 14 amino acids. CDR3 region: CASSLGRANQPQHF. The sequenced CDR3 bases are TGTGCCAGCAGCTTAGGGAGGGCCAATCAGCCC.

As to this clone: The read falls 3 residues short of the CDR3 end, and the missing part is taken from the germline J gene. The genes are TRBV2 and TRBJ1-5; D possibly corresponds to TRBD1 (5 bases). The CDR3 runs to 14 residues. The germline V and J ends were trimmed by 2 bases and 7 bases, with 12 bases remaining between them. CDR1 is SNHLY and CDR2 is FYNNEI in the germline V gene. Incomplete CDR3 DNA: TGTGCCAGCAGTGAAAGCGGGGGAGGACAGCCC. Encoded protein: CASSESGGGQP. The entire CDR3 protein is CASSESGGGQPQHF.

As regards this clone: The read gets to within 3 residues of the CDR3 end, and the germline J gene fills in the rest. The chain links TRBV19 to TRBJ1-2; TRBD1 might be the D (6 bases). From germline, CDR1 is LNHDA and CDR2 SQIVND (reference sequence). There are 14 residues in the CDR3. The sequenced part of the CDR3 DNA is TGTGCCAGTAAAAGTACAGGGCATCGGAATGAC. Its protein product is CASKSTGHRND. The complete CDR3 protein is CASKSTGHRNDYTF. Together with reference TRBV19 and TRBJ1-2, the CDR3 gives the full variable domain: DGGITQSPKYLFRKEGQNVTLSCEQNLNHDAMYWYRQDPGQGLRLIYYSQIVNDFQKGDIAEGYSVSREKKESFPLTVTSAQKNPTAFYLCASKSTGHRNDYTFGSGTRLTVV.

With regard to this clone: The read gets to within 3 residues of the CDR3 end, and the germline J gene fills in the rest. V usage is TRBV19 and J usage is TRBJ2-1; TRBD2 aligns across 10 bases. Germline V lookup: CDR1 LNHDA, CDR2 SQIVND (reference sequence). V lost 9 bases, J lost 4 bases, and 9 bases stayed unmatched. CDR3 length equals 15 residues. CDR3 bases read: TGTGCCAGCGCACGCAGCGGGGGGGTGTACAATGAG. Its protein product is CASARSGGVYNE. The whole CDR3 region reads CASARSGGVYNEQFF.

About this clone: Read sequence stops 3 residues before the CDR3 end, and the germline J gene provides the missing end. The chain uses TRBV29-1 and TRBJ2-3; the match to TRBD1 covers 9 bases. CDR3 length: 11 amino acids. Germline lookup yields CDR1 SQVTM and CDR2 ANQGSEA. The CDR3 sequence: CSVGQGGPQYF. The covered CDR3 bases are TGCAGCGTGGGACAGGGAGGCCCG.

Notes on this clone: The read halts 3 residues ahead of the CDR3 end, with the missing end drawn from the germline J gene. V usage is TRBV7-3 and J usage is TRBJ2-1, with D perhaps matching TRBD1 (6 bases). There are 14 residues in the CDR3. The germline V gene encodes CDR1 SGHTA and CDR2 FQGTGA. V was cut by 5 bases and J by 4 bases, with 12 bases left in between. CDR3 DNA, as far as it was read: TGTGCCAGCAGCCCGCAGGACAGTTACAATGAG. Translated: CASSPQDSYNE. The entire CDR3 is CASSPQDSYNEQFF.

The CDR3 spells CSARADRGLNRNIQYF. The sequenced part of the CDR3 DNA is TGCAGTGCTAGGGCGGACAGGGGGCTCAATCGAAACATT. The chain has TRBV20-1 and TRBJ2-4, with TRBD1 matching 11 bases. The read terminates 3 residues ahead of where the CDR3 ends, so the germline J gene completes it. This CDR3 comprises 16 residues. After removal of 3 bases from V and 6 bases from J, the junction contained 10 bases not matched to a gene. Germline V lookup: CDR1 DFQATT, CDR2 SNEGSKA (reference sequence).

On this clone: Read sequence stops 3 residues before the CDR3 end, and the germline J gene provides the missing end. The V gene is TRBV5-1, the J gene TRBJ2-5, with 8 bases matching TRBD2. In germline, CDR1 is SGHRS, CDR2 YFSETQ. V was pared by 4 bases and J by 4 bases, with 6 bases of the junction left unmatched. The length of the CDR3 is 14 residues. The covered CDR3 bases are TGCGCCAGCAGCGACCGGGGGGGCGGAGAGACC. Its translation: CASSDRGGGET. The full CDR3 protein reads CASSDRGGGETQYF.

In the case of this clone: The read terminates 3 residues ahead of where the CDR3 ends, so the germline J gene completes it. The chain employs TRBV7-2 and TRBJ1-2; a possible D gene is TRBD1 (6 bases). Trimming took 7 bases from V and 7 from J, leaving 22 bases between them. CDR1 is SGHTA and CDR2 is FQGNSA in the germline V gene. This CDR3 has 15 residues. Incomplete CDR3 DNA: TGTGCCAGCACGACCAACAGGGCTTTAAGGGGTGGC. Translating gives CASTTNRALRGG. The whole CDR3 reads CASTTNRALRGGYTF. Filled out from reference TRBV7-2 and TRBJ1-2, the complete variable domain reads GAGVSQSPSNKVTEKGKDVELRCDPISGHTALYWYRQSLGQGLEFLIYFQGNSAPDKSGLPSDRFSAERTGGSVSTLTIQRTQQEDSAVYLCASTTNRALRGGYTFGSGTRLTVV.

CDR3: CASSSNAGARYEQYF. Incomplete CDR3 DNA: TGCGCCAGCAGCTCCAATGCGGGGGCCCGCTACGAG. This chain uses TRBV5-1 with TRBJ2-7, with D possibly matching TRBD2 (7 bases). The CDR3 end lies 3 residues beyond the end of the read and is filled in from the germline J gene. The V and J ends lost 3 bases and 3 bases respectively, with 16 bases between them. Germline V gene lookup returns CDR1 SGHRS and CDR2 YFSETQ. The CDR3 extends over 15 amino acids. Variable domain in full (rest from reference TRBV5-1 and TRBJ2-7): KAGVTQTPRYLIKTRGQQVTLSCSPISGHRSVSWYQQTPGQGLQFLFEYFSETQRNKGNFPGRFSGRQFSNSRSEMNVSTLELGDSALYLCASSSNAGARYEQYFGPGTRLTVT.

The CDR3: CASALRDFTPYEQYF. The CDR3 bases that were read are TGTGCCAGTGCCCTCCGGGACTTCACTCCCTACGAG. The chain uses TRBV19 and TRBJ2-7; tentatively, D is TRBD2 (6 bases). The CDR3 extends 3 residues past the end of the read, so its final part is completed from the germline J gene. V was pared by 8 bases and J by 2 bases, with 19 bases between. The CDR3 is 15 amino acids. Germline V gives CDR1 LNHDA, CDR2 SQIVND (reference sequence).